This T cell receptor (beta chain) appears in the sequencing data of a study of blood T cell repertoires in COVID-19. About the research overall: In each case, the material was cDNA or gDNA derived from T cells, B-cell-depleted T cells, or PBMCs.

How the authors handled the data: From reference gene primer amplification, estimates of nucleated cell counts were derived. This table comes from immunoSEQ multiplex PCR, and its TCRdb copy is limited to in-frame clones, with some not included. That table furnishes V, J and clone size, whereas the DNA furnished D and trimming. The table lists approximately 85,000 clones, around 87% of them singletons, with around 2.9% in the top ten. The V gene end was trimmed by 3 bases and the J gene end by 4 bases; junction bases not matched to a gene: 7. The CDR3 totals 16 residues. Germline V lookup: CDR1 SEHNR, CDR2 FQNEAQ (reference sequence).

The clonotype was recovered from a woman between 50 and 59 years old with active or convalescent COVID-19. Sequencing used peripheral blood. This rearrangement joins TRBV7-9 to TRBJ1-2; 11 bases align to TRBD1. CDR3 sequence: CASSFGQGAGRYGYTF. Written as DNA, the CDR3 is TGTGCCAGCAGCTTCGGACAGGGGGCTGGGCGCTATGGCTACACCTTC.